The rows below give T cell receptor beta chains drawn from one sample of a study of vaccination effects on CD4 cells after COVID-19. Assay used: immunoSEQ multiplex PCR; TCRdb lists only in-frame clones, some missing. The sample holds over 25,000 clones; around 85% are singletons and the top ten take roughly 5%. These receptors lack a known antigen. Sequences were derived from CD4+ T cells from PBMCs cultured with SARS-CoV-2 spike peptides, sampled after COVID-19 vaccination. The receptors here all came from a human donor who received a COVID-19 vaccine. Some clones in this sample may be carry-over from other donors' samples. The CDR3 runs from the conserved cysteine through the conserved F or W. Each record gives: J gene, V gene, CDR3 protein.

j_gene: TRBJ1-2; v_gene: TRBV5-5; CDR3aa: CASSLMDAYGYTF
j_gene: TRBJ1-2; v_gene: TRBV24-1; CDR3aa: CATSGRDKNYGYTF
j_gene: TRBJ1-5; v_gene: TRBV19; CDR3aa: CASSGGQGEISQPQHF
j_gene: TRBJ1-5; v_gene: TRBV2; CDR3aa: CASSDRGANQPQHF
j_gene: TRBJ2-2; v_gene: TRBV28; CDR3aa: CASKLAGGFTGELFF
j_gene: TRBJ1-2; v_gene: TRBV6-4; CDR3aa: CASSDTPQAFANGYTF
j_gene: TRBJ2-2; v_gene: TRBV18; CDR3aa: CASSRQEANTGELFF
j_gene: TRBJ2-5; v_gene: TRBV28; CDR3aa: CASSLGGSQETQYF
j_gene: TRBJ2-1; v_gene: TRBV6-5; CDR3aa: CASSLGAPYNEQFF
j_gene: TRBJ1-1; v_gene: TRBV27; CDR3aa: CASSLDGWPNTEAFF
j_gene: TRBJ1-6; v_gene: TRBV29-1; CDR3aa: CSVRDTVNSPLHF
j_gene: TRBJ2-3; v_gene: TRBV4-1; CDR3aa: CASSQDRGGEDTQYF
j_gene: TRBJ1-2; v_gene: TRBV28; CDR3aa: CASSRVVDYGYTF
j_gene: TRBJ1-2; v_gene: TRBV29-1; CDR3aa: CSGQGNYGYTF
j_gene: TRBJ1-2; v_gene: TRBV18; CDR3aa: CASSPSSGEDYGYTF
j_gene: TRBJ2-3; v_gene: TRBV20-1; CDR3aa: CSASLFFVGGYTQYF
j_gene: TRBJ2-5; v_gene: TRBV7-2; CDR3aa: CASSLGGTSGGRVETQYF
j_gene: TRBJ2-3; v_gene: TRBV18; CDR3aa: CASSPSGGGTDTQYF
j_gene: TRBJ2-3; v_gene: TRBV5-3; CDR3aa: CARSPAAGRGTDTQYF
j_gene: TRBJ2-4; v_gene: TRBV6-2/TRBV6-3; CDR3aa: CASSYDRMTLAKNIQYF
j_gene: TRBJ2-2; v_gene: TRBV7-2; CDR3aa: CASSLVANTGELFF
j_gene: TRBJ1-1; v_gene: TRBV18; CDR3aa: CASSRDRGGTEAFF
j_gene: TRBJ1-4; v_gene: TRBV7-9; CDR3aa: CASSLSTGSNEKLFF
j_gene: TRBJ2-3; v_gene: TRBV6-5; CDR3aa: CASSYEAGDTQYF